Following are 21 T cell receptor beta chains from one sample sequenced in a study of Graves' ophthalmopathy and Graves' hyperthyroidism (dated by TCRdb to 2017 to 2018). The instrument was an Illumina HiSeq 2000. For repertoire sequencing, TCR beta CDR3 regions were amplified from RNA transcripts. The first round was an RT-PCR using HTBI primers with the Qiagen OneStep RT-PCR kit, and this first round was followed by a second-round multiplex PCR, then size selection and purification. TCRdb cleaned the public reads at Q25 with fastp, built clones with MiXCR and kept in-frame beta chains. For every CDR3 protein sequence, its rows merge into one entry that carries the most common genes and DNA. This sample is represented by about 620,000 distinct CDR3 sequences; 22% of them were singletons. The ten largest account for around 7% of the sample. Material: peripheral blood. These receptors were collected from a woman younger than 35 with stable Graves' hyperthyroidism. Some clones in this sample may be carry-over from other donors' samples. Donor details come from another sample of the same person, matched by shared clones.

This clonotype was recorded at least ten times. The V gene is TRBV6-2 or TRBV6-3, the J gene TRBJ2-2; D is ambiguous. The CDR3 consists of 13 residues. The germline CDR1 and CDR2 sequences are MNHEY and SVGEGT. Trimming removed 7 bases from V and 6 bases from J, with 12 bases in between. The DNA for the CDR3 is TGTGCCAGCAACTTAGTTTGGGCCGGGGAGCTGTTTTTT. Protein: CASNLVWAGELFF.

The genes are TRBV6-2 or TRBV6-3 and TRBJ2-7; 12 nucleotides match TRBD2. This CDR3 comprises 14 residues. Germline V gene sequence: CDR1 MNHEY, CDR2 SVGEGT. Trimming cost V 5 bases and J 5 bases; bases outside gene matches: 4. Written as DNA, the CDR3 is TGTGCCAGCAGTCGGACTAGCGGGATTGACGAGCAGTACTTC. This translates into CASSRTSGIDEQYF.

This clonotype was seen repeatedly, ten times or more. The J gene is TRBJ1-5, the V gene TRBV6-5, with a weak D call TRBD1 (6 bases). The V gene lost 2 bases and the J gene lost 11 bases, with 16 bases spanning the gap. CDR1 is MNHEY and CDR2 is SVGAGI in the germline V gene. The CDR3 loop spans 14 amino acids. CDR3 coding DNA: TGTGCCAGCAGTTACCGGGACAAGGGATTGGCCCAGCATTTT. Its protein is CASSYRDKGLAQHF.

The chain uses TRBV12-3 or TRBV12-4 and TRBJ1-1; 11 nucleotides match TRBD1. The V and J ends lost 5 bases and 8 bases, in that order; junction bases with no gene match: 4. The CDR3 contains 13 residues. CDR3 region: CASSRTGGYEAFF. In nucleotides, the CDR3 is TGTGCCAGCAGTCGGACAGGGGGCTACGAAGCTTTCTTT.

This clonotype was detected ten times or more. The chain joins TRBV6-5 to TRBJ1-6; D is undetermined. V lost 1 base, J lost 6 bases, and 7 bases lay in between. CDR1 is MNHEY, CDR2 SVGAGI, per germline. This CDR3 has 14 residues. Written as DNA, the CDR3 is TGTGCCAGCAGTTACTTCGTTCGTAATTCACCCCTCCACTTT. Encoded protein: CASSYFVRNSPLHF.

The CDR3 is CASRSSGRTDTQYF. For the CDR3, the DNA is TGTGCCAGCAGGTCTAGCGGGCGGACAGATACGCAGTATTTT. The chain uses TRBV12-3 or TRBV12-4 and TRBJ2-3; TRBD2 aligns across 8 bases. Germline trimming cut 6 bases from V and 3 bases from J; bases unmatched to any gene: 5. CDR3 size: 14 residues.

This clonotype was detected ten times or more. This chain joins TRBV2 and TRBJ2-7; D is possibly TRBD2 (7 bases). Germline CDR1 reads SNHLY; CDR2 reads FYNNEI. The CDR3 extends over 15 amino acids. The germline V and J ends were trimmed by 4 bases and 3 bases, with 16 bases remaining between them. In DNA form, the CDR3 reads TGTGCCAGCAGTGGAAGGGAGGGGGAAAGCTACGAGCAGTACTTC. Translation gives CASSGREGESYEQYF.

Comments on this clonotype: This clone may be a read error of a much larger clone one base away. The genes are TRBV5-1 and TRBJ2-5, with unresolved D. The CDR3 consists of 13 residues. Germline V lookup: CDR1 SGHRS, CDR2 YFSETQ. The CDR3 sequence: CASSLRPQETRYF. In DNA form, the CDR3 reads TGCGCCAGCAGCCTTAGACCTCAAGAGACCCGGTACTTC. The full variable domain, in which reference TRBV5-1 and TRBJ2-5 provide the parts outside the CDR3, is KAGVTQTPRYLIKTRGQQVTLSCSPISGHRSVSWYQQTPGQGLQFLFEYFSETQRNKGNFPGRFSGRQFSNSRSEMNVSTLELGDSALYLCASSLRPQETRYFGPGTRLLVL.

The CDR3 here is CASSHAGAGNQPQHF. The DNA for the CDR3 is TGTGCCAGCAGCCACGCAGGGGCGGGCAATCAGCCCCAGCATTTT. The chain is built from TRBV3-1 and TRBJ1-5; maybe TRBD1 (6 bases). The V gene lost 3 bases and the J gene lost 2 bases, with 11 bases spanning the gap. The CDR3 sequence is 15 residues long. Germline loops: CDR1 LGHDT, CDR2 YNNKEL (reference sequence). Full variable domain (rest looked up from reference TRBV3-1 and TRBJ1-5): DTAVSQTPKYLVTQMGNDKSIKCEQNLGHDTMYWYKQDSKKFLKIMFSYNNKELIINETVPNRFSPKSPDKAHLNLHINSLELGDSAVYFCASSHAGAGNQPQHFGDGTRLSIL.

This clonotype appeared many times. V and J are TRBV7-9 and TRBJ2-5, with 8 bases identical to TRBD2. After removal of 3 bases from V and 1 base from J, the junction contained 7 bases not matched to a gene. There are 16 residues in the CDR3. CDR1 is SEHNR, CDR2 FQNEAQ, per germline (reference sequence). The CDR3: CASSFGAGALQETQYF. In nucleotides, the CDR3 is TGTGCCAGCAGCTTCGGAGCGGGGGCGCTCCAAGAGACCCAGTACTTC.

The J gene is TRBJ1-3, the V gene TRBV12-3 or TRBV12-4; TRBD1 might be the D (5 bases). The V and J ends lost 7 bases and 2 bases respectively, with 12 bases between them. The CDR3 spans 14 residues. For the CDR3, the DNA is TGTGCCAGCACCCAGGGCCTGACTGGAAACACCATATATTTT. Its translation: CASTQGLTGNTIYF.

In this sample, this clonotype turned up a few times. The V gene is TRBV3-1, the J gene TRBJ1-2; 7 nucleotides line up with TRBD1. The CDR3 length is 12 residues. V lost 2 bases to trimming and J lost 8 bases; unmatched junction nucleotides: 2. Germline CDR1 LGHDT, CDR2 YNNKEL (reference sequence). This CDR3 reads CASSQMTGGYTF. The CDR3 bases are TGTGCCAGCAGCCAAATGACAGGGGGCTACACCTTC.

This clonotype was counted ten times or more. V gene TRBV19 combines with J gene TRBJ1-2; possible D gene TRBD1, 5 bases. Looked up from germline, CDR1 is LNHDA and CDR2 is SQIVND (reference sequence). This CDR3 spans 15 amino acids. The V end lost 6 bases, the J end lost 8 bases, and 22 bases lay between the germline ends. For the CDR3, the DNA is TGTGCCAGTAGCCCCCCCCCCGGCAGGGCGAAAGGCTACACCTTC. Protein sequence: CASSPPPGRAKGYTF.

This clonotype has just a few counts. The J gene is TRBJ2-7, the V gene TRBV4-1; D is perhaps TRBD1 or TRBD2 (7 bases each). The ends were cut back, 0 bases at V and 1 base at J, with 13 bases in the middle. Germline CDR1 MGHRA, CDR2 YSYEKL. The CDR3 has 16 amino acids. The CDR3 bases are TGCGCCAGCAGCCAAGATCGGGGGGACAGTTCCTACGAGCAGTACTTC. This encodes CASSQDRGDSSYEQYF.

The gene calls are TRBV9 and TRBJ2-7; TRBD1 agrees at 8 bases. The germline CDR1 and CDR2 sequences are SGDLS and YYNGEE. The V and J ends lost 7 bases and 2 bases, in that order; junction bases with no gene match: 11. The CDR3 has 15 residues. CDR3: CASPRGTGATYEQYF. In DNA form, the CDR3 reads TGTGCCAGCCCCCGTGGGACAGGTGCGACCTACGAGCAGTACTTC.

The table lists this clonotype with many counts. The V gene is TRBV6-4, the J gene TRBJ1-1; D is uncertain. This CDR3 has 14 amino acids. CDR1 and CDR2 from the germline V gene are MRHNA and SNTAGT. Between the trimmed V and J ends, which lost 5 bases and 1 base, there was a span of 11 bases. In DNA, the CDR3 is TGTGCCAGCAGTCCAAATCCCGGGAACACTGAAGCTTTCTTT. Protein sequence: CASSPNPGNTEAFF.

This clonotype occurred a few times. The chain couples TRBV6-1 to TRBJ2-7; tentative D call: TRBD1 (6 bases). The V and J ends lost 6 bases and 3 bases respectively, with 18 bases between them. Germline V gene lookup returns CDR1 MNHNS and CDR2 SASEGT. This CDR3 spans 15 amino acids. CDR3 in amino acids: CASSTRAGTIYEQYF. CDR3 in DNA: TGTGCCAGCAGCACCCGCGCCGGGACAATCTACGAGCAGTACTTC.

The table lists this clonotype with many counts. The chain joins TRBV10-1 to TRBJ2-2; D gene ambiguous. V lost 7 bases and J lost 2, with 5 bases in between. The CDR3 is made up of 12 amino acids. The germline CDR1 and CDR2 sequences are WNHNN and SYGVQD (reference sequence). CDR3 DNA sequence: TGCGCCAGCAAAGACAACACCGGGGAGCTGTTTTTT. Its protein is CASKDNTGELFF.

This clonotype was counted many times. V usage is TRBV20-1 and J usage is TRBJ1-5; the D gene is possibly TRBD1 (5 bases). Germline V CDR1 and CDR2: DFQATT, SNEGSKA (reference sequence). The CDR3 totals 13 residues. Trimming removed 6 bases at V and 7 bases at J, with 16 bases between. CDR3 protein: CSAQWQGGQPQHF. In DNA, the CDR3 is TGCAGTGCCCAGTGGCAGGGCGGGCAGCCCCAGCATTTT.

This clonotype was seen only a few times. The rearrangement joins TRBV9 to TRBJ1-1; D remains unclear. Germline V gives CDR1 SGDLS, CDR2 YYNGEE. Trimming took 0 bases from V and 0 from J, leaving 9 bases between them. This CDR3 contains 15 residues. The CDR3 DNA follows: TGTGCCAGCAGCGTAGGACCTGCCATGAACACTGAAGCTTTCTTT. This gives the protein CASSVGPAMNTEAFF.

V and J are TRBV12-3 or TRBV12-4 and TRBJ1-5, with D possibly TRBD1 on 6 matching bases. V was shortened by 3 bases and J by 5 bases, with 20 bases between the two germline ends. The CDR3 loop spans 17 amino acids. CDR3: CASSLVGQPRGDQPQHF. The CDR3 DNA sequence: TGTGCCAGCAGTTTGGTCGGACAGCCAAGAGGCGATCAGCCCCAGCATTTT.